The rows below give T cell receptor beta chains drawn from one sample of a study of blood T cell repertoires in COVID-19. The method was immunoSEQ multiplex PCR; TCRdb's version includes in-frame clones alone and lacks a portion of them. This sample has more than 200,000 clones; approximately 80% occur once, and the top ten carry over 9.5%. The sample consisted of peripheral blood. Receptor source: a woman at least 80 years old with COVID-19, enrolled during active disease. The CDR3 runs from the conserved cysteine through the conserved F or W. The order of the fields is V gene, J gene, clone size, D gene, CDR3 length, CDR3 protein, CDR3 DNA. The D gene is left open where the match is weak. Clone size is given for some rows only: seen once, a few or many times, or a class if the clone is expanded.

V: TRBV19; J: TRBJ1-5; size: NA; D: NA; length: 13; CDR3: CASSRNDNQPQHF; DNA: TGTGCCAGTAGCAGAAACGACAATCAGCCCCAGCATTTT
V: TRBV6-6; J: TRBJ2-1; size: NA; D: TRBD2; length: 15; CDR3: CASSYLGGGYNEQFF; DNA: TGTGCCAGCAGTTACTTGGGGGGGGGCTACAATGAGCAGTTCTTC
V: TRBV3-1/TRBV3-2; J: TRBJ1-1; size: NA; D: TRBD1; length: 19; CDR3: CASSRPGQGGLARNTEAFF; DNA: TGTGCCAGCAGTCGACCGGGACAGGGAGGATTAGCCCGGAACACTGAAGCTTTCTTT
V: TRBV28; J: TRBJ1-2; size: NA; D: NA; length: 14; CDR3: CASSLNRGGYGYTF; DNA: TGTGCCAGCAGTTTAAATAGAGGGGGCTATGGCTACACCTTC
V: TRBV11-3; J: TRBJ2-3; size: once; D: NA; length: 15; CDR3: CASSLGGTSTDTQYF; DNA: TGTGCCAGCAGCTTAGGCGGGACTAGCACAGATACGCAGTATTTT
V: TRBV5-1; J: TRBJ1-2; size: once; D: TRBD1; length: 16; CDR3: CASSSLTGDISYGYTF; DNA: TGCGCCAGCAGCTCCTTAACAGGGGATATAAGCTATGGCTACACCTTC
V: TRBV5-1; J: TRBJ1-2; size: many; D: NA; length: 14; CDR3: CASSLRSRFYGYTF; DNA: TGCGCCAGCAGCTTAAGGTCGCGGTTCTATGGCTACACCTTC
V: TRBV4-1; J: TRBJ1-6; size: NA; D: NA; length: 14; CDR3: CASSQGHGNSPLHF; DNA: TGCGCCAGCAGCCAAGGTCACGGGAATTCACCCCTCCACTTT
V: TRBV4-1; J: TRBJ1-2; size: NA; D: TRBD1; length: 17; CDR3: CASSQGQGQPTFYGYTF; DNA: TGCGCCAGCAGCCAAGGACAGGGGCAACCTACCTTCTATGGCTACACCTTC
V: TRBV10-3; J: TRBJ1-1; size: NA; D: TRBD1; length: 15; CDR3: CAITFSTGGNTEAFF; DNA: TGTGCCATCACCTTCTCGACAGGGGGGAACACTGAAGCTTTCTTT
V: TRBV19; J: TRBJ1-2; size: NA; D: TRBD1; length: 14; CDR3: CASVRTGGAGGYTF; DNA: TGTGCCAGTGTAAGGACAGGGGGCGCAGGTGGCTACACCTTC
V: TRBV2; J: TRBJ1-2; size: NA; D: TRBD1; length: 14; CDR3: CASSDRGRLYGYTF; DNA: TGTGCCAGCAGCGACAGGGGGCGTCTTTATGGCTACACCTTC
V: TRBV30; J: TRBJ1-4; size: NA; D: TRBD1; length: 15; CDR3: CAWKVAGGTNEKLFF; DNA: TGTGCCTGGAAGGTGGCAGGGGGTACTAATGAAAAACTGTTTTTT
V: TRBV3-1/TRBV3-2; J: TRBJ2-3; size: NA; D: TRBD2; length: 16; CDR3: CASSRQLAGGLDTQYF; DNA: TGTGCCAGCAGCCGTCAACTAGCGGGGGGCCTAGATACGCAGTATTTT
V: TRBV18; J: TRBJ2-6; size: few; D: TRBD1; length: 18; CDR3: CASSPPTGGASGANVLTF; DNA: TGTGCCAGCTCACCCCCGACAGGGGGCGCTTCTGGGGCCAACGTCCTGACTTTC
V: TRBV6-5; J: TRBJ1-1; size: NA; D: NA; length: 13; CDR3: CASTLTENTEAFF; DNA: TGTGCCAGCACTTTGACAGAGAACACTGAAGCTTTCTTT
V: TRBV6-5; J: TRBJ2-5; size: NA; D: NA; length: 14; CDR3: CASSYRGSKETQYF; DNA: TGTGCCAGCAGTTATCGGGGGAGTAAAGAGACCCAGTACTTC
V: TRBV7-3; J: TRBJ1-4; size: NA; D: NA; length: 15; CDR3: CASSPTGSTNEKLFF; DNA: TGTGCCAGCAGCCCGACAGGTTCAACTAATGAAAAACTGTTTTTT
V: TRBV9; J: TRBJ1-3; size: NA; D: NA; length: 17; CDR3: CASSPQTGSGSGNTIYF; DNA: TGTGCCAGCAGCCCACAGACAGGCTCAGGCTCTGGAAACACCATATATTTT
V: TRBV5-1; J: TRBJ1-1; size: once; D: TRBD1; length: 14; CDR3: CASSPWTGTAEAFF; DNA: TGCGCCAGCAGCCCCTGGACAGGGACGGCTGAAGCTTTCTTT
V: TRBV7-2; J: TRBJ1-6; size: NA; D: NA; length: 14; CDR3: CASSLSGGNSPLHF; DNA: TGTGCCAGCAGCTTAAGCGGGGGTAATTCACCCCTCCACTTT
V: TRBV29-1; J: TRBJ1-2; size: NA; D: TRBD1; length: 15; CDR3: CSVALPTGTNYGYTF; DNA: TGCAGCGTAGCATTACCGACAGGGACCAACTATGGCTACACCTTC
V: TRBV3-1/TRBV3-2; J: TRBJ2-1; size: NA; D: TRBD2; length: 16; CDR3: CASSQAGGGAYNEQFF; DNA: TGTGCCAGCAGCCAAGCCGGCGGGGGGGCCTACAATGAGCAGTTCTTC
V: TRBV19; J: TRBJ1-6; size: NA; D: NA; length: 16; CDR3: CASRAEAGSYNSPLHF; DNA: TGTGCCAGTAGAGCCGAGGCGGGCTCCTATAATTCACCCCTCCACTTT
V: TRBV29-1; J: TRBJ1-1; size: NA; D: TRBD1; length: 14; CDR3: CSVEAWTGATEAFF; DNA: TGCAGCGTTGAAGCTTGGACAGGGGCCACTGAAGCTTTCTTT
V: TRBV3-1/TRBV3-2; J: TRBJ2-6; size: NA; D: NA; length: 17; CDR3: CASSNRVISTGANVLTF; DNA: TGTGCCAGCAGCAACAGGGTTATATCGACGGGGGCCAACGTCCTGACTTTC
V: TRBV4-2; J: TRBJ1-6; size: NA; D: NA; length: 11; CDR3: CAKELDSPLHF; DNA: TGTGCCAAGGAGCTTGATTCACCCCTCCACTTT
V: TRBV5-1; J: TRBJ2-7; size: NA; D: TRBD1; length: 14; CDR3: CASGGQGADYEQYF; DNA: TGCGCCAGCGGGGGGCAGGGGGCGGACTACGAGCAGTACTTC
V: TRBV2; J: TRBJ2-5; size: NA; D: TRBD1; length: 15; CDR3: CASNFWTGRPETQYF; DNA: TGTGCCAGCAATTTCTGGACAGGGCGGCCAGAGACCCAGTACTTC
V: TRBV9; J: TRBJ2-5; size: NA; D: TRBD1; length: 15; CDR3: CASSRRTGDEETQYF; DNA: TGTGCCAGCAGTCGGAGGACAGGGGACGAAGAGACCCAGTACTTC
V: TRBV27; J: TRBJ2-7; size: NA; D: TRBD2; length: 15; CDR3: CASKVEAGGSYEQYF; DNA: TGTGCCAGCAAAGTGGAGGCGGGGGGCTCCTACGAGCAGTACTTC
V: TRBV4-1; J: TRBJ1-2; size: few; D: TRBD1; length: 13; CDR3: CASSQTGGYGYTF; DNA: TGCGCCAGCAGCCAGACAGGGGGTTATGGCTACACCTTC
V: TRBV6-2/TRBV6-3; J: TRBJ1-1; size: NA; D: NA; length: 16; CDR3: CASSYSKLRSNTEAFF; DNA: TGTGCCAGCAGTTACTCGAAACTGAGGTCGAACACTGAAGCTTTCTTT
V: TRBV24-1; J: TRBJ2-3; size: NA; D: NA; length: 15; CDR3: CATSDSRDSTDTQYF; DNA: TGTGCCACCAGTGATTCTAGGGACTCCACAGATACGCAGTATTTT
V: TRBV6-5; J: TRBJ2-3; size: NA; D: NA; length: 15; CDR3: CASSYSPGLADTQYF; DNA: TGTGCCAGCAGTTACTCACCCGGGTTGGCAGATACGCAGTATTTT
V: TRBV7-9; J: TRBJ1-5; size: few; D: NA; length: 12; CDR3: CASSLLGRAQHF; DNA: TGTGCCAGCAGCTTACTCGGCAGGGCCCAGCATTTT
V: TRBV18; J: TRBJ2-1; size: NA; D: NA; length: 14; CDR3: CASSPQGQNNEQFF; DNA: TGTGCCAGCTCACCGCAAGGACAGAACAATGAGCAGTTCTTC
V: TRBV6-5; J: TRBJ2-2; size: NA; D: TRBD1; length: 15; CDR3: CASSNRGQNPGELFF; DNA: TGTGCCAGCAGTAACAGGGGCCAGAACCCCGGGGAGCTGTTTTTT
V: TRBV9; J: TRBJ1-3; size: few; D: NA; length: 14; CDR3: CASSVGSSGNTIYF; DNA: TGTGCCAGCAGCGTAGGGAGCTCTGGAAACACCATATATTTT
V: TRBV5-1; J: TRBJ2-5; size: NA; D: TRBD2; length: 16; CDR3: CASSLFPSGGAETQYF; DNA: TGCGCCAGCAGCTTGTTCCCTAGCGGGGGGGCGGAGACCCAGTACTTC
V: TRBV11-2; J: TRBJ2-5; size: NA; D: TRBD2; length: 13; CDR3: CASSASGQETQYF; DNA: TGTGCCAGCAGCGCTAGCGGCCAAGAGACCCAGTACTTC
V: TRBV6-5; J: TRBJ1-4; size: NA; D: NA; length: 15; CDR3: CATLPGHNSNEKLFF; DNA: TGTGCCACCCTACCGGGACACAACTCTAATGAAAAACTGTTTTTT
V: TRBV3-1/TRBV3-2; J: TRBJ2-1; size: NA; D: TRBD2; length: 15; CDR3: CASSQDSGGAYEQFF; DNA: TGTGCCAGCAGCCAAGATAGCGGGGGGGCCTATGAGCAGTTCTTC